These 18 T cell receptor beta chains were sequenced from one sample in a study of CD8 T cell repertoires and HIV-1 epitope variants. These receptors have no known antigen. TCRdb's copy holds only in-frame clones and misses some; the assay was immunoSEQ multiplex PCR. The table lists approximately 3,500 clones, about 67% of them singletons, with roughly 43% in the top ten. Sequencing was done on a sample of cultured CD8+ T cells derived from PBMCs. These receptors were collected from a male donor with HIV.

The chain combines TRBV19 with TRBJ2-1, with TRBD2 matching 9 bases. V lost 10 bases, J lost 8 bases, and 15 bases stayed unmatched. Germline V lookup: CDR1 LNHDA, CDR2 SQIVND (reference sequence). The CDR3 has 15 residues. The CDR3 protein is CATSYGVGGRDEQFF. Written as DNA, the CDR3 is TGTGCCACCAGTTATGGGGTAGGCGGGAGGGATGAGCAGTTCTTC.

The chain uses TRBV27 and TRBJ2-7; 10 bases agree with TRBD2. The germline CDR1 and CDR2 sequences are MNHEY and SMNVEV (reference sequence). V was pared by 10 bases and J by 0 bases, with 30 bases of the junction left unmatched. This CDR3 is 22 amino acids long. Written as DNA, the CDR3 is TGTGCCACCAGACATATTAGAAGGGAGTGGGTACTAGCGGGACCTATCTCCTACGAGCAGTACTTC. Protein sequence: CATRHIRREWVLAGPISYEQYF.

This chain uses TRBV28 with TRBJ2-3, with D perhaps TRBD1 or TRBD2 (6 bases each). Germline V gives CDR1 MDHEN, CDR2 SYDVKM. CDR3 length: 15 residues. Trimming removed 6 bases from V and 3 bases from J, with 16 bases in between. In DNA, the CDR3 is TGTGCCAGCAGCCACCTGAGGGGGGAGACAGATACGCAGTATTTT. Its protein product is CASSHLRGETDTQYF.

The chain couples TRBV4-3 to TRBJ2-3; D gene unclear. CDR1 LGHNA and CDR2 YSLEER come from the germline V gene. V lost 0 bases to trimming and J lost 2 bases, with 0 bases between them. The CDR3 is made up of 12 amino acids. CDR3 in amino acids: CASSQDTDTQYF. Here the CDR3 DNA reads TGCGCCAGCAGCCAAGACACAGATACGCAGTATTTT.

This chain joins TRBV7-9 and TRBJ2-1; TRBD1 matches 7 bases. Germline V lookup: CDR1 SEHNR, CDR2 FQNEAQ (reference sequence). The CDR3 sequence is 15 residues long. With 5 bases clipped from V and 1 base from J, the junction kept 5 bases outside the gene matches. The CDR3 bases are TGTGCCAGCAGCAACCGGGACAGATCCTACAATGAGCAGTTCTTC. This sequence encodes CASSNRDRSYNEQFF.

The chain employs TRBV5-6 and TRBJ2-3; no clear D gene. Germline CDR1 reads SGHDT; CDR2 reads YYEEEE. CDR3 length: 12 amino acids. Trimming took off 2 bases at V and 6 bases at J, with 7 bases between the two ends. Here the CDR3 reads CASSFGSDTQYF. The CDR3 nucleotides are TGTGCCAGCAGCTTTGGGTCGGATACGCAGTATTTT.

V and J are TRBV27 and TRBJ1-6, with TRBD1 matching 9 bases. Germline V gene lookup returns CDR1 MNHEY and CDR2 SMNVEV (reference sequence). This CDR3 comprises 15 residues. V was clipped by 6 bases and J by 7 bases; unmatched bases: 7. The CDR3 protein is CASSYLGTGNSPLHF. As DNA, the CDR3 is TGTGCCAGCAGCTATCTGGGGACAGGGAATTCACCCCTCCACTTT.

V gene TRBV5-1 combines with J gene TRBJ1-6, with 9 bases identical to TRBD1. This CDR3 contains 14 residues. V was pared by 5 bases and J by 9 bases, with 6 bases of the junction left unmatched. Germline V gene data show CDR1 as SGHRS and CDR2 as YFSETQ. The CDR3 DNA reads as TGCGCCAGCAGTCGGGGACAGGGTGGTTCACCCCTCCACTTT. It encodes CASSRGQGGSPLHF.

This chain connects TRBV19 to TRBJ1-1; 7 nucleotides agree with TRBD1. The V and J ends lost 3 bases and 5 bases, in that order; junction bases with no gene match: 6. Looked up from germline, CDR1 is LNHDA and CDR2 is SQIVND (reference sequence). This CDR3 contains 14 residues. Here the CDR3 reads CASSIGTEWTEAFF. The CDR3 nucleotides read TGTGCCAGTAGTATCGGGACAGAGTGGACTGAAGCTTTCTTT.

The gene calls are TRBV11-2 and TRBJ2-2, with TRBD1 matching over 7 bases. This CDR3 region has 16 residues. CDR1 and CDR2 from the germline V gene are SGHAT and FQNNGV. Trimming at V came to 0 bases and at J to 3 bases, leaving 4 bases not matched to a gene. CDR3 sequence (DNA): TGTGCCAGCAGCTTAGAAGTACAGGGGTACACCGGGGAGCTGTTTTTT. This encodes CASSLEVQGYTGELFF.

The V and J genes are TRBV11-2 and TRBJ1-4; no definite D call. Germline CDR1 reads SGHAT; CDR2 reads FQNNGV. This CDR3 has 16 residues. The V gene lost 4 bases and the J gene lost 0 bases, with 12 bases spanning the gap. Written as DNA, the CDR3 is TGTGCCAGCAGCTCAACGGACGGAGCAACTAATGAAAAACTGTTTTTT. Amino acid sequence: CASSSTDGATNEKLFF.

This clone was counted a single time. The junction shows a germline mismatch at one end, possibly a read error. The chain joins TRBV7-2 to TRBJ2-7; 7 positions match TRBD2. The CDR3 loop spans 14 amino acids. Looked up from germline, CDR1 is SGHTA and CDR2 is FQGNSA. The CDR3 loop reads CASSLEAGVFEKCF. In nucleotides, the CDR3 is TGTGCCAGCAGCTTAGAGGCGGGAGTATTCGAGAAGTGCTTC.

The chain employs TRBV7-8 and TRBJ1-4; D remains ambiguous. Germline CDR1 and CDR2: SGHVS and FQNEAQ. Trimming removed 5 bases at V and 5 bases at J, with 9 bases between. This CDR3 is 13 amino acids long. CDR3 residues: CASSQVLNEKLFF. For the CDR3, the DNA is TGTGCCAGCAGCCAGGTCCTCAATGAAAAACTGTTTTTT.

V usage is TRBV19 and J usage is TRBJ2-2, with D tentatively TRBD1 (5 bases). The CDR3 runs 12 residues. Trimming removed 7 bases at V and 8 bases at J, with 11 bases between. Per germline, CDR1 LNHDA and CDR2 SQIVND (reference sequence). CDR3 in amino acids: CASIQGNGELFF. CDR3 coding DNA: TGTGCCAGTATCCAGGGAAATGGGGAGCTGTTTTTT. The whole variable domain, filled in from reference TRBV19 and TRBJ2-2, reads DGGITQSPKYLFRKEGQNVTLSCEQNLNHDAMYWYRQDPGQGLRLIYYSQIVNDFQKGDIAEGYSVSREKKESFPLTVTSAQKNPTAFYLCASIQGNGELFFGEGSRLTVL.

The J gene is TRBJ2-7, the V gene TRBV14; D unclear. Trimming took 6 bases from V and 6 from J, leaving 18 bases between them. The CDR3 is 14 residues long. Germline CDR1 reads SGHDN; CDR2 reads FVKESK. CDR3 sequence reads: CASRPNLQLGEQYF. DNA of the CDR3: TGTGCCAGCAGGCCCAATCTTCAATTGGGCGAGCAGTACTTC.

This clone has more than one count but fewer than ten. This chain connects TRBV9 to TRBJ1-5; TRBD1 aligns across 10 bases. After removal of 4 bases from V and 2 bases from J, the junction contained 3 bases not matched to a gene. The CDR3 spans 15 residues. Germline lookup yields CDR1 SGDLS and CDR2 YYNGEE. The CDR3 is CASSRGQGGNQPQHF. CDR3 DNA: TGTGCCAGCAGCCGCGGACAGGGGGGCAATCAGCCCCAGCATTTT.

This clone appeared a few times. The chain uses TRBV12-1 and TRBJ1-4. TRBV12-1 constitutes a pseudogene. This CDR3 has 18 amino acids. The CDR3 loop is CASSFGGPNPATNEKLFF. The CDR3 DNA reads TGTGCCAGCAGCTTTGGCGGACCGAACCCAGCAACTAATGAAAAACTGTTTTTT.

V is TRBV29-1 and J is TRBJ2-3; TRBD2 is a possible D gene (5 bases). There are 15 residues in the CDR3. V was trimmed by 1 base and J by 4 bases, leaving 15 bases between them. The germline V gene encodes CDR1 SQVTM and CDR2 ANQGSEA. CDR3 sequence (DNA): TGCAGCGTTGAAGGCGGACCGCCGAGGGCAGATACGCAGTATTTT. Protein: CSVEGGPPRADTQYF.